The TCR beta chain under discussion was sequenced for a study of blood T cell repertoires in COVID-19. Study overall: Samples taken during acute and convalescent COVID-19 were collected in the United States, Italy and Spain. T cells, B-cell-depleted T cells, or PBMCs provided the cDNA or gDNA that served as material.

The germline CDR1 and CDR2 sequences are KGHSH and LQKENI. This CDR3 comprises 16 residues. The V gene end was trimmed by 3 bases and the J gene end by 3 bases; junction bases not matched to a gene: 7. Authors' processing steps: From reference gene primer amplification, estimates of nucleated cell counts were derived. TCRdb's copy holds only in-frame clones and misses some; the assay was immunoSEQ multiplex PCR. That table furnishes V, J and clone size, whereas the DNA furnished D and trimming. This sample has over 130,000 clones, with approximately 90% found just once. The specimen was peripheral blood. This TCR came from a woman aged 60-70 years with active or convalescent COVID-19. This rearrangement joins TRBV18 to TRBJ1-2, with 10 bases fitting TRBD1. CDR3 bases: TGTGCCAGCTCACCGACCGCCGGGACAGGGGACTATGGCTACACCTTC. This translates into CASSPTAGTGDYGYTF.